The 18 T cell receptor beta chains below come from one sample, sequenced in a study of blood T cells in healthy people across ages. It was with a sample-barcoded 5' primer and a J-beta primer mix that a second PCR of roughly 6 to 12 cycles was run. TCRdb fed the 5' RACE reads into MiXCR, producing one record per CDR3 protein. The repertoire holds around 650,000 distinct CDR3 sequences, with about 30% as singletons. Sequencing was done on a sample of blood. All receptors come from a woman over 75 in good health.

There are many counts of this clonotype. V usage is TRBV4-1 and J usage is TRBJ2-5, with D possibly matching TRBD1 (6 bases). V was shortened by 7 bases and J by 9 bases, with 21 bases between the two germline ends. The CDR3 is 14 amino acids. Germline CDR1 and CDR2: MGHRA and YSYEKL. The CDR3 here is CASKGGRGTEAQYF. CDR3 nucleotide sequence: TGCGCCAGCAAAGGCGGCAGGGGTACGGAGGCCCAGTACTTC.

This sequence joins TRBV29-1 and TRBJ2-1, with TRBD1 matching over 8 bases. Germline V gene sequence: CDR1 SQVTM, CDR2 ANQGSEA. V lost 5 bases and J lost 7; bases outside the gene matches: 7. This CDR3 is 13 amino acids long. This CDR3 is CSVNQDRVNEQFF. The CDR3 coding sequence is TGCAGCGTTAACCAGGACAGGGTTAATGAGCAGTTCTTC.

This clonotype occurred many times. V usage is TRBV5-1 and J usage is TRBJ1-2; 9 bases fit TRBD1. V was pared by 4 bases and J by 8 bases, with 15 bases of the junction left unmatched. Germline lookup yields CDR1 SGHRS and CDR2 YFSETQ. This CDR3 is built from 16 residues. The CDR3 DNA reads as TGCGCCAGCAGCCCGGCGGGACAGGGCGTTCTAGTCGGCTACACCTTC. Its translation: CASSPAGQGVLVGYTF. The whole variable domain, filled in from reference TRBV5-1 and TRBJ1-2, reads KAGVTQTPRYLIKTRGQQVTLSCSPISGHRSVSWYQQTPGQGLQFLFEYFSETQRNKGNFPGRFSGRQFSNSRSEMNVSTLELGDSALYLCASSPAGQGVLVGYTFGSGTRLTVV.

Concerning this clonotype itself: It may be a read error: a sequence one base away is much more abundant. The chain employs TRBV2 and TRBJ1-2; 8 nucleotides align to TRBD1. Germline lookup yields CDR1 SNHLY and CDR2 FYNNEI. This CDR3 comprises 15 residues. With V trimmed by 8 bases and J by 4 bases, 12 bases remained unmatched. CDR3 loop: CASWTPTGVLYGYTF. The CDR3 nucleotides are TGTGCCAGCTGGACACCGACAGGGGTTCTCTATGGCTACACCTTC.

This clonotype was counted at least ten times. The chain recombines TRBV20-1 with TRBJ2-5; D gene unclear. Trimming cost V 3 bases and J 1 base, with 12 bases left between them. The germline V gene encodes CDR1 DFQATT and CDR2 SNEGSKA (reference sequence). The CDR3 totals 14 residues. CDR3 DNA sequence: TGCAGTGCTAGCCCCGTAATCCCCCAAGAGACCCAGTACTTC. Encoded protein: CSASPVIPQETQYF.

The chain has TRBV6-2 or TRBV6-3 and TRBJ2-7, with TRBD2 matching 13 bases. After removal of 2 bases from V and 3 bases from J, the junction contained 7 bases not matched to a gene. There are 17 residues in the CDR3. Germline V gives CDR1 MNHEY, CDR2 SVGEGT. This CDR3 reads CASSYGTSGIGGYEQYF. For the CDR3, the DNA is TGTGCCAGCAGTTACGGGACTAGCGGGATCGGCGGCTACGAGCAGTACTTC.

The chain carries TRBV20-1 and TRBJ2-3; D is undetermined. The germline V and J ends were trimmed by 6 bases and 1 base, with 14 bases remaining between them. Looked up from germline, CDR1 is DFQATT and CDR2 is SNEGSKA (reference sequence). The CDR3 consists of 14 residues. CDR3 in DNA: TGCAGTGCCCTCCTGTTGACCGGCACAGATACGCAGTATTTT. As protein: CSALLLTGTDTQYF.

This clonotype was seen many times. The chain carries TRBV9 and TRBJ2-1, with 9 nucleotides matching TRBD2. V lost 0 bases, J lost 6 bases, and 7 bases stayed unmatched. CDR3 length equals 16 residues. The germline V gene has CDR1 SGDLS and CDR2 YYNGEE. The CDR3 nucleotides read TGTGCCAGCAGCGTAGCGGGCGGGGGGGCGTTCAATGAGCAGTTCTTC. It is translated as CASSVAGGGAFNEQFF.

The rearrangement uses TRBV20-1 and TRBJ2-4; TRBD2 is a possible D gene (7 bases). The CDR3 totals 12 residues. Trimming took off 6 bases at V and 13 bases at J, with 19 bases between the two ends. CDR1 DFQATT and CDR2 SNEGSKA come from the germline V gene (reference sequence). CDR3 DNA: TGCAGTGCGACGAGGGGGGAGGGTGAGCAGTACTTC. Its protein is CSATRGEGEQYF.

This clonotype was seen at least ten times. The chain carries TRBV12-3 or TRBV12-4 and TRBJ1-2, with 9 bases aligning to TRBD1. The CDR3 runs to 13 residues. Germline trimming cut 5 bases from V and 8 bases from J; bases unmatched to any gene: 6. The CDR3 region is CASSTGQGIGYTF. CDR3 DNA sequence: TGTGCCAGCAGTACCGGACAGGGGATCGGCTACACCTTC.

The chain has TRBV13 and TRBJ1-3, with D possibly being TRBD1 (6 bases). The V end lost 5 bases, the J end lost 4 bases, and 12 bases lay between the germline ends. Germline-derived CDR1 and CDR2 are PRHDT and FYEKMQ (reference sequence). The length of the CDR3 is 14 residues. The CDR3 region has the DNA TGTGCCAGCAGCCAAGGGACACTGGGAAACACCATATATTTT. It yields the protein CASSQGTLGNTIYF.

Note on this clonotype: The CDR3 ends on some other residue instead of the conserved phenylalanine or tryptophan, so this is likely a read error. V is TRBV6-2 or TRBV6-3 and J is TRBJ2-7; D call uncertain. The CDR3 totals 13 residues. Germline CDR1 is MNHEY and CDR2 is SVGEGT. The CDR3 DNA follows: TGCGCCAGCAGTTACGCAGATTCCTACGAGCAGTACTGC. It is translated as CASSYADSYEQYC.

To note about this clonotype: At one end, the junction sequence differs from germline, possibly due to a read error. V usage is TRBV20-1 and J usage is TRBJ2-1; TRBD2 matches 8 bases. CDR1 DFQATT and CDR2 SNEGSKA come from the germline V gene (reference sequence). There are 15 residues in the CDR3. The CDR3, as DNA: TGCTGTGCTAGAGACGTTAGCGGGGCATACAATGAGCAGTTCTTC. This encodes CCARDVSGAYNEQFF.

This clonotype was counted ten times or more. The CDR3 bases are TGCGCCAGCAGCGCGGGGACAGGGGGCATGAACACTGAAGCTTTCTTT. Its translation is CASSAGTGGMNTEAFF. The chain uses TRBV5-1 and TRBJ1-1; TRBD1 matches 12 bases. This CDR3 comprises 16 residues. Germline CDR1 and CDR2: SGHRS and YFSETQ. J was trimmed by 0 bases and V by 4 bases; bases with no gene match: 4.

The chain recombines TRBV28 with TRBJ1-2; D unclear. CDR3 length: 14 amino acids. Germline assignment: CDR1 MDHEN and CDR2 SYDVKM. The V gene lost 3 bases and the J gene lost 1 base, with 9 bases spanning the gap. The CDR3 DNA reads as TGTGCCAGCAGTTTTACCGGACTTAACTATGGCTACACCTTC. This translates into CASSFTGLNYGYTF.

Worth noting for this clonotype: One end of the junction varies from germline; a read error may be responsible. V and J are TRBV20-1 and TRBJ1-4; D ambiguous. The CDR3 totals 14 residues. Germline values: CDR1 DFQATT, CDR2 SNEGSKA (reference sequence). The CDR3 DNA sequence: TGCAGTGCTAGAGTAAGGGCGACTAATGAAAAACGGTTTTTT. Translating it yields CSARVRATNEKRFF.

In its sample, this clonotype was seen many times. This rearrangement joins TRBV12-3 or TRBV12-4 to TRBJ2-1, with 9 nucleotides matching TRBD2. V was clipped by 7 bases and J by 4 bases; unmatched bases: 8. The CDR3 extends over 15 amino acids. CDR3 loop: CASTKAGGIYNEQFF. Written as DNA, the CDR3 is TGTGCCAGCACCAAGGCGGGGGGGATATACAATGAGCAGTTCTTC.

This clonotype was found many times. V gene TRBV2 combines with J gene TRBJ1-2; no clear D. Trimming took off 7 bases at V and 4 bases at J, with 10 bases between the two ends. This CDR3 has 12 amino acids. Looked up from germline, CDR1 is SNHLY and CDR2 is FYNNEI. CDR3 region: CASKEGTYGYTF. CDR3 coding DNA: TGTGCCAGCAAAGAGGGAACCTATGGCTACACCTTC.